This T cell receptor (beta chain) is drawn from a study of T cell repertoires in cytomegalovirus infection. Turning to the study itself: An indication of both CMV infection and matching HLA type came from public TCR beta signatures.

Study-wide points: In two of eight donors, the top clonotype was HLA-C-restricted CMV-specific.

On this clonotype itself: Antigen specificity is unknown.

TCRdb itself ran the reads through MiXCR, one entry per CDR3 protein. The table has 650,000 to 900,000 distinct CDR3 sequences, approximately 32% seen once; the top ten hold roughly 12%. The starting material was cultured CD8+ T cells from PBMCs, obtained from culture after CMV antigen stimulation. The origin of this receptor is a human donor in good health (CMV status not recorded). Some clones in this sample may be carry-over from other donors' samples.

The CDR3 sequence is CATSDLDSSYNEQFF. CDR3 nucleotide sequence: TGTGCCACCAGTGACCTGGATTCCTCGTACAATGAGCAGTTCTTC. The rearrangement uses TRBV24-1 and TRBJ2-1, with unresolved D. Germline V gene lookup returns CDR1 KGHDR and CDR2 SFDVKD. This CDR3 has 15 residues. The V end lost 4 bases, the J end lost 4 bases, and 13 bases lay between the germline ends.